What follows are 3 T cell receptor beta chains derived from one specimen sequenced in a study of blood T cell repertoires in COVID-19. Sequencing used immunoSEQ multiplex PCR; TCRdb keeps in-frame clones, though not all of them. The sample contains 190,000 or so clones, roughly 86% of which appear only once. Source material: peripheral blood. Receptors originate from a man aged 40-49 years with active or convalescent COVID-19.

V is TRBV19 and J is TRBJ2-5; TRBD2 might be the D (6 bases). V was pared by 6 bases and J by 3 bases, with 14 bases between. This CDR3 spans 14 amino acids. CDR1 and CDR2 from the germline V gene are LNHDA and SQIVND (reference sequence). CDR3 loop: CASRSLGGEETQYF. The CDR3 DNA reads TGTGCCAGTAGATCCCTTGGAGGGGAAGAGACCCAGTACTTC.

The rearrangement uses TRBV7-6 and TRBJ2-1; a weak D match, TRBD2 (6 bases). V lost 5 bases and J 0 bases, leaving 14 bases between the germline ends. Germline V gene sequence: CDR1 SGHVS, CDR2 FNYEAQ. The CDR3 totals 16 residues. CDR3 loop: CASSLRLDSSYNEQFF. In nucleotides, the CDR3 is TGTGCCAGCAGCCTGCGACTAGACAGCTCCTACAATGAGCAGTTCTTC.

This rearrangement joins TRBV7-2 to TRBJ2-7; a possible D gene is TRBD1 (5 bases). The CDR3 totals 12 residues. Germline V gene sequence: CDR1 SGHTA, CDR2 FQGNSA. V was pared by 8 bases and J by 0 bases, with 8 bases between. In DNA, the CDR3 is TGTGCCAGCGAGGACAACTCCTACGAGCAGTACTTC. Translating it yields CASEDNSYEQYF.